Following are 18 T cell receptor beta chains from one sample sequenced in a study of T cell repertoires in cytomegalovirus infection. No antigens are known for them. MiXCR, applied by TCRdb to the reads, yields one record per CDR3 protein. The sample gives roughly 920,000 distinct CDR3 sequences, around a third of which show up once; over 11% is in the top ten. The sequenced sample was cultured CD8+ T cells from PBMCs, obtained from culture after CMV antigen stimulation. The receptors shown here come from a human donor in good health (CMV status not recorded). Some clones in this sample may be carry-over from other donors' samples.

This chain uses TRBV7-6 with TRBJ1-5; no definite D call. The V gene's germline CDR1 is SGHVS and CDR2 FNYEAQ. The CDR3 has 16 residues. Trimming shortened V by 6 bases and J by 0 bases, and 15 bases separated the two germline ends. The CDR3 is CASSLGPENSNQPQHF. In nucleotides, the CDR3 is TGTGCCAGCAGTCTGGGCCCTGAAAATAGCAATCAGCCCCAGCATTTT.

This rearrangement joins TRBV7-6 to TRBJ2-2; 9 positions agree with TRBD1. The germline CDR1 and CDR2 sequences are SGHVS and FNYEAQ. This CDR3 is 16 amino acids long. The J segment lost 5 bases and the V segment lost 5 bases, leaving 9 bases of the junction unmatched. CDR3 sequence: CASSPTPGQGTGELFF. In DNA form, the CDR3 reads TGTGCCAGCAGCCCAACCCCGGGACAGGGAACCGGGGAGCTGTTTTTT.

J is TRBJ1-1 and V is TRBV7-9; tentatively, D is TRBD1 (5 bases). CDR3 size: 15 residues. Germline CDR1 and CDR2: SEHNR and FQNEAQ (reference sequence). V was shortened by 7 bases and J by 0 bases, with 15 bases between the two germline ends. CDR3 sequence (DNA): TGTGCCAGCATCCTGACAGAAGGGGTGAACACTGAAGCTTTCTTT. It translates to CASILTEGVNTEAFF.

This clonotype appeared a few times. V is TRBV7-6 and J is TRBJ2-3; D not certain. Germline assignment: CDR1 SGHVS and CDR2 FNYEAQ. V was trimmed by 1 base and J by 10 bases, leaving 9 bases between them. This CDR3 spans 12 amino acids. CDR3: CASSLVGYAQYF. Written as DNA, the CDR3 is TGTGCCAGCAGCTTAGTCGGGTATGCGCAGTATTTT.

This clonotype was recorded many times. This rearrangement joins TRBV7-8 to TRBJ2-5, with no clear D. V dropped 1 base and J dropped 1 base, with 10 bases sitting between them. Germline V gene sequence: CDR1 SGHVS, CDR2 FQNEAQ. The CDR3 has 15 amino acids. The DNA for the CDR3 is TGTGCCAGCAGCTTAGGTTGGTCAGGCCAAGAGACCCAGTACTTC. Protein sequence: CASSLGWSGQETQYF.

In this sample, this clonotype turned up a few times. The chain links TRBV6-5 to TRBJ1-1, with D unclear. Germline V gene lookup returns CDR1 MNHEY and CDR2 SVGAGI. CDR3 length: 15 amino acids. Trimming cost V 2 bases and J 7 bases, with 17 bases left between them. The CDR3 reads CASSYPPLHSNEAFF. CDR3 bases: TGTGCCAGCAGTTACCCCCCGCTACACTCTAATGAAGCTTTCTTT.

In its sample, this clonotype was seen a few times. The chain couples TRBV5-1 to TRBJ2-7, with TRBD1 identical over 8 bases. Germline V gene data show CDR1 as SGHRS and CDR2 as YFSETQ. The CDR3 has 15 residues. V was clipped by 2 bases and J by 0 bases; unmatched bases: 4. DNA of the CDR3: TGCGCCAGCAGCTTTCGGACAGGGAGCTCCTACGAGCAGTACGTC. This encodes CASSFRTGSSYEQYV.

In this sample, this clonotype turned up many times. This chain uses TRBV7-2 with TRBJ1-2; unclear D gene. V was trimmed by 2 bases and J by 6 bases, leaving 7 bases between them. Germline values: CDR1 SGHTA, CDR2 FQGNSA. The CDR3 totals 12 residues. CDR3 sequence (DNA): TGTGCCAGCAGCTTACTAGGGAATGGCTACACCTTC. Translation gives CASSLLGNGYTF.

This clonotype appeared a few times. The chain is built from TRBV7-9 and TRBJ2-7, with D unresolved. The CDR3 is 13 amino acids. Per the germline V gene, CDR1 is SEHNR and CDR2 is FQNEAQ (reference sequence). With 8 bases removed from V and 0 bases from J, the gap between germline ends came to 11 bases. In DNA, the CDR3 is TGTGCCAGCCGCTCCGGAAGCTCCTACGAGCAGTACGTC. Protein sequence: CASRSGSSYEQYV.

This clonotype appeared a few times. CDR3 in DNA: TGTGCCAGCAGCTTCACGGAGCTTCGATCTGGGGCCAACGTCCTGACTTTC. It translates to CASSFTELRSGANVLTF. This rearrangement joins TRBV7-9 to TRBJ2-6; no firm D call. CDR1 is SEHNR, CDR2 FQNEAQ, per germline (reference sequence). The CDR3 has 17 amino acids. The V gene lost 3 bases and the J gene lost 1 base, with 13 bases spanning the gap.

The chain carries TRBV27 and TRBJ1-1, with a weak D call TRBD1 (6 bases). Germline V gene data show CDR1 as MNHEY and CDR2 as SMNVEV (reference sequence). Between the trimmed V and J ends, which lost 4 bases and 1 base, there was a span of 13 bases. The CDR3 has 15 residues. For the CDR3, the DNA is TGTGCCAGCAGTTCAATTCCGACAGGGAACACTGAAGCTTTCTTT. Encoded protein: CASSSIPTGNTEAFF.

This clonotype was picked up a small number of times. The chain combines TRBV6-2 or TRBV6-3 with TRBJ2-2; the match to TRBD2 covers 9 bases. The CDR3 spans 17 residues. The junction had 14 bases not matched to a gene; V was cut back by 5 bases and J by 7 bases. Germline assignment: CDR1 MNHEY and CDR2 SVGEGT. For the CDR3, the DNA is TGTGCCAGCAGTGATATCTTAGCGGGGGTAACGGACGGGGAGCTGTTTTTT. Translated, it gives CASSDILAGVTDGELFF.

CDR3 DNA sequence: TGTGCCAGCAGTCCAGTGGGAGACAGTCGGGTAACCTTC. It codes for CASSPVGDSRVTF. V gene TRBV27 combines with J gene TRBJ1-2; possibly TRBD1 for D (5 bases). CDR1 MNHEY and CDR2 SMNVEV come from the germline V gene (reference sequence). Trimming stripped 5 bases from V and 14 bases from J, with 21 bases between. The CDR3 is made up of 13 amino acids.

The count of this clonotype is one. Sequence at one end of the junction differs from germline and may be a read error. The DNA for the CDR3 is TGTGCCGGCAGCCCCCGCAGTGTTTCACCCCTCCACTTT. Translated, it gives CAGSPRSVSPLHF. J is TRBJ1-6 and V is TRBV7-2; D remains ambiguous. The CDR3 contains 13 residues. CDR1 is SGHTA and CDR2 is FQGNSA in the germline V gene.

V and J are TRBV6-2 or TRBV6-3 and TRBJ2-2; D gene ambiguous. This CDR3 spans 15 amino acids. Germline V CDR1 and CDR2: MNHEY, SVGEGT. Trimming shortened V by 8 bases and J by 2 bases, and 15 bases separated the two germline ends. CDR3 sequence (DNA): TGTGCCAGCTGCGCAGAGGTTCTTAACACCGGGGAGCTGTTTTTT. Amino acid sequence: CASCAEVLNTGELFF.

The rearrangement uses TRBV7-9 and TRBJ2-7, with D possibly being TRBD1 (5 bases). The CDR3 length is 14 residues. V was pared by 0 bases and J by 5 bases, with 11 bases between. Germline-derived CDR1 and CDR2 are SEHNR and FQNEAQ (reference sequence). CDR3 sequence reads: CASSLAQRGNEQYV. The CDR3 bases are TGTGCCAGCAGCTTAGCGCAAAGGGGAAACGAGCAGTACGTC.

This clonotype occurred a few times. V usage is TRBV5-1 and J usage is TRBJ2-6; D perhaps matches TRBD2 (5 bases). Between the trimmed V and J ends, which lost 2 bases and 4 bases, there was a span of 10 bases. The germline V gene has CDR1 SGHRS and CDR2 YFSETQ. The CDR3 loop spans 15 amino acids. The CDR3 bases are TGCGCCAGCAGCTTCACCTCGGGGGGGGCCAACGTCCTGACTTTC. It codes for CASSFTSGGANVLTF.

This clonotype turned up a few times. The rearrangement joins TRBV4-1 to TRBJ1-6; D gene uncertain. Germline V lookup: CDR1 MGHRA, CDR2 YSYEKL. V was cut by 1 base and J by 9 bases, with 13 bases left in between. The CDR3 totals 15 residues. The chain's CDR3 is CASSQAEGTGSPLHF. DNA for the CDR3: TGCGCCAGCAGCCAAGCGGAGGGAACGGGTTCACCCCTCCACTTT.